This T cell receptor (beta chain) was retrieved from a study of neurological immune-mediated disorders. Points from the study as a whole: There were no CDR3 amino acid sequences shared by expanded clones across subjects, a result suggesting private repertoires in all groups.

The team produced cDNA through 5'RACE using 10-nucleotide random UMIs. TCRdb called the 5' RACE reads again in MiXCR, with one record for every CDR3 protein. The table shows tens of thousands of distinct CDR3 sequences, with nearly 25% occurring only once. There are many counts of this clonotype. The antigen remains unidentified. The junction does not match germline at one end; this may be a read error. This CDR3 spans 14 amino acids. Germline CDR1 DFQATT, CDR2 SNEGSKA (reference sequence). The time point here: technical triplicate 2. Input material: PBMCs. This receptor was taken from a man in his 60s with HTLV-1-associated myelopathy (HAM/TSP). The chain combines TRBV20-1 with TRBJ2-5; 10 nucleotides agree with TRBD2. The CDR3 DNA reads TGCAGTGTTAGAGCGGGAGGGCCGTTAGAGATCCAGTACTTC. Its protein is CSVRAGGPLEIQYF.